This T cell receptor beta chain is from a study of blood T cell repertoires in COVID-19. Turning to the study itself: Researchers got acute and convalescent COVID-19 samples from the United States, Italy and Spain.

Per the original data handling: It was from reference gene primer amplification that nucleated cell counts were estimated. Sequenced by immunoSEQ multiplex PCR; TCRdb stores in-frame clones only, minus some. V, J and clone size reflect that table, while D and trimming were determined from the DNA. The table has a few hundred thousand clones, approximately 88% seen once; the top ten hold around 12%. With regard to this clone: The sample contains more than one DNA sequence encoding this CDR3.

The CDR3 extends over 14 amino acids. V dropped 2 bases and J dropped 2; count of bases not matched to a gene: 2. Germline loops: CDR1 MNHEY, CDR2 SVGAGI. Sequenced sample: peripheral blood. The chain recombines TRBV6-5 with TRBJ1-1; 7 bases are shared with TRBD1. This TCR was sampled from a woman between 50 and 59 years old with COVID-19, enrolled during active disease. CDR3 sequence: CASSYGTANTEAFF. CDR3 DNA: TGTGCCAGCAGTTACGGGACAGCTAACACTGAAGCTTTCTTT.